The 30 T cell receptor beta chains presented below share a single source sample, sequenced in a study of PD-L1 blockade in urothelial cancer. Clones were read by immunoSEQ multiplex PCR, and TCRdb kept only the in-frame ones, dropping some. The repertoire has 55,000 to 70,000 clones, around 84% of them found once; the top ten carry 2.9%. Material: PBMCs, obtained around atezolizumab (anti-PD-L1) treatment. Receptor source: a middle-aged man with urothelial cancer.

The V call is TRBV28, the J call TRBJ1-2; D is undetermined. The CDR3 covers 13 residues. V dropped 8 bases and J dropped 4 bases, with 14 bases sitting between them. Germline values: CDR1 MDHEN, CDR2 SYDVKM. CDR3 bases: TGTGCCAGCCGAGGCACTACCATCTATGGCTACACCTTC. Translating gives CASRGTTIYGYTF.

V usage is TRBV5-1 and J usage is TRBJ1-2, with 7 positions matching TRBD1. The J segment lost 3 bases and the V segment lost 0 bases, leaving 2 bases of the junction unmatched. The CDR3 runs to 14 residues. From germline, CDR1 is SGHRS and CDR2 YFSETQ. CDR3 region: CASSLVRGDYGYTF. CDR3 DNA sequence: TGCGCCAGCAGCTTGGTCAGGGGGGACTATGGCTACACCTTC.

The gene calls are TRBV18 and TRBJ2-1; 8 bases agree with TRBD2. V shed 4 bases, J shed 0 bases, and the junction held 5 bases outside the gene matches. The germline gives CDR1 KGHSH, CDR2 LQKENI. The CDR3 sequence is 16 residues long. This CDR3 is CASSLAGTSSYNEQFF. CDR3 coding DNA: TGTGCCAGCTCACTAGCCGGGACTAGCTCCTACAATGAGCAGTTCTTC.

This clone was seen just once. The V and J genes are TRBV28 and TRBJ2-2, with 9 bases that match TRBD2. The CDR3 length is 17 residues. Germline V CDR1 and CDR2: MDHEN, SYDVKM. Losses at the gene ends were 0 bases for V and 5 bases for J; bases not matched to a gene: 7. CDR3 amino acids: CASSLWAGGPRTGELFF. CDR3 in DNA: TGTGCCAGCAGTTTATGGGCGGGAGGGCCGCGGACCGGGGAGCTGTTTTTT.

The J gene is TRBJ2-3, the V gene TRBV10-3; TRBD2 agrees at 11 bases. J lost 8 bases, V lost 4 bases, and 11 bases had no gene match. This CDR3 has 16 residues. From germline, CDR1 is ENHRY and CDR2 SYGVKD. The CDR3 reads CAISGQTSGTHVTQYF. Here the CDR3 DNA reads TGTGCCATCAGTGGTCAGACTAGCGGGACCCACGTTACGCAGTATTTT.

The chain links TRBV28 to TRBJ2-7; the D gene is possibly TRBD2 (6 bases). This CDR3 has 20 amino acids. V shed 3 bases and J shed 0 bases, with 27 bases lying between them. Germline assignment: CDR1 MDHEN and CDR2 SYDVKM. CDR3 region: CASSFIHGEFLSSVSYEQYF. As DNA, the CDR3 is TGTGCCAGCAGTTTCATTCACGGGGAGTTTTTGTCTAGCGTCTCCTACGAGCAGTACTTC. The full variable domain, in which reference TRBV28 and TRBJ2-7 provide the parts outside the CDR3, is DVKVTQSSRYLVKRTGEKVFLECVQDMDHENMFWYRQDPGLGLRLIYFSYDVKMKEKGDIPEGYSVSREKKERFSLILESASTNQTSMYLCASSFIHGEFLSSVSYEQYFGPGTRLTVT.

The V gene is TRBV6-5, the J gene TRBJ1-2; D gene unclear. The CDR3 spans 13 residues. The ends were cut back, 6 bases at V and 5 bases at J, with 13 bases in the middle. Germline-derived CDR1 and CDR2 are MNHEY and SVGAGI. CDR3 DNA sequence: TGTGCCAGCAGACCACCGGGGTTGTATGGCTACACCTTC. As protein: CASRPPGLYGYTF.

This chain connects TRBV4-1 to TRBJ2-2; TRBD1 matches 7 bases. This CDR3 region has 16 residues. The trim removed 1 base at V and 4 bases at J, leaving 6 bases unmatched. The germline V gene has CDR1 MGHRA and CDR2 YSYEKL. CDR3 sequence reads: CASSQGQGVLTGELFF. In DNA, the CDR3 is TGCGCCAGCAGCCAAGGGCAGGGGGTCCTCACCGGGGAGCTGTTTTTT.

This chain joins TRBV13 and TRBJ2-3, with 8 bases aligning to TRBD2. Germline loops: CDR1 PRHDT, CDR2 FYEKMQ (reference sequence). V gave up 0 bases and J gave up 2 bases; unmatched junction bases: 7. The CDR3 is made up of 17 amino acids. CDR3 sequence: CASSLGRLARNTDTQYF. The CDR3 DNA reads TGTGCCAGCAGCTTAGGGAGACTAGCGCGAAACACAGATACGCAGTATTTT.

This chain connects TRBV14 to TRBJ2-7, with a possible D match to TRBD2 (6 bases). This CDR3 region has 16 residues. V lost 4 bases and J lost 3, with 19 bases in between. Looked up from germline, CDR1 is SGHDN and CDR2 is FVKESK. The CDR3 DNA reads TGTGCCAGCAGCCGCGGCCCGAGCCGGGACTTCTACGAGCAGTACTTC. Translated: CASSRGPSRDFYEQYF.

CDR3 in amino acids: CASSPGSEQFF. The CDR3 region has the DNA TGTGCCAGCAGCCCGGGGAGTGAGCAGTTCTTC. V and J are TRBV9 and TRBJ2-1; D might be TRBD2 (5 bases). The CDR3 contains 11 residues. CDR1 SGDLS and CDR2 YYNGEE come from the germline V gene. V was trimmed by 4 bases and J by 9 bases, leaving 8 bases between them.

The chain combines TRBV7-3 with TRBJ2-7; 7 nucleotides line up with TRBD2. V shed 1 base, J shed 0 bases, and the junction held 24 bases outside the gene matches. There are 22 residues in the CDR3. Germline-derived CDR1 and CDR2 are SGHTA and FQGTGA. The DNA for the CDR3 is TGTGCCAGCAGCTTAATGGCTCGGCTGCCTAGCGGAGATTTCAGCCCCTCCTACGAGCAGTACTTC. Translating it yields CASSLMARLPSGDFSPSYEQYF.

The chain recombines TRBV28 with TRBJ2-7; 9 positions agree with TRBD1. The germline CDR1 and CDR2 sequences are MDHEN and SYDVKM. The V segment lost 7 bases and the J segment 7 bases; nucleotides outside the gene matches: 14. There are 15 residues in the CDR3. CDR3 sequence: CASIRDRAVWWEQYF. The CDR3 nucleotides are TGTGCCAGCATACGGGACAGGGCTGTTTGGTGGGAGCAGTACTTC.

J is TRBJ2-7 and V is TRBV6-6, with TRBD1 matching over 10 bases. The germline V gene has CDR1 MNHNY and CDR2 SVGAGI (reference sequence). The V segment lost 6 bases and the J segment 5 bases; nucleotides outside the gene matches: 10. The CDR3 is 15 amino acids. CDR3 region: CASSDTGTGVNEQYF. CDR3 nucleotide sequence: TGTGCCAGCAGCGACACCGGGACAGGGGTTAACGAGCAGTACTTC.

CDR3 sequence (DNA): TGCGCCAGCAGATCCTCAGGGTATCCTGTTGATGACAATGAGCAGTTCTTC. This sequence encodes CASRSSGYPVDDNEQFF. V usage is TRBV5-1 and J usage is TRBJ2-1; tentatively, D is TRBD1 (5 bases). CDR1 and CDR2 (germline): SGHRS, YFSETQ. The CDR3 contains 17 residues. V lost 5 bases to trimming and J lost 5 bases, with 23 bases between them.

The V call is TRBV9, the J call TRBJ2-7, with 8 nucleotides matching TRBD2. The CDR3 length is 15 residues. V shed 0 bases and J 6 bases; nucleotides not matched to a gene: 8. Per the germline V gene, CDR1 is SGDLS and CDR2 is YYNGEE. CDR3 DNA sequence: TGTGCCAGCAGCGTAGCTGGGGGACTAGTCTGCGAGCAGTACTTC. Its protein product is CASSVAGGLVCEQYF.

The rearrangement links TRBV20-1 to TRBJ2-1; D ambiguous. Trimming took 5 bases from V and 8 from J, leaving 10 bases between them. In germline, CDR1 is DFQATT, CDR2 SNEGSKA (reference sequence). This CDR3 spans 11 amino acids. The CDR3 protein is CSAQARDEQFF. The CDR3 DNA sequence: TGCAGTGCTCAAGCCCGAGATGAGCAGTTCTTC.

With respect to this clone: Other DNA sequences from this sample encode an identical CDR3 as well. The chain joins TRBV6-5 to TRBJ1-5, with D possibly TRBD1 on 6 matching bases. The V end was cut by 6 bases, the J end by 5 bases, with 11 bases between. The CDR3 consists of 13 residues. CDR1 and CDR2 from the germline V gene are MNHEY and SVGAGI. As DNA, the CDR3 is TGTGCCAGCAGCTTAGACAGGTATCAGCCCCAGCATTTT. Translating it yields CASSLDRYQPQHF.

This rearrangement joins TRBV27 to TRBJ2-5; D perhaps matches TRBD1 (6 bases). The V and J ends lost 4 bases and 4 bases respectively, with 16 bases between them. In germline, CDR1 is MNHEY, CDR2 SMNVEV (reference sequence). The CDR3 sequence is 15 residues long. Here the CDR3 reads CASSSQGSVRETQYF. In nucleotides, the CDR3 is TGTGCCAGCAGTTCCCAGGGGTCTGTCCGAGAGACCCAGTACTTC.

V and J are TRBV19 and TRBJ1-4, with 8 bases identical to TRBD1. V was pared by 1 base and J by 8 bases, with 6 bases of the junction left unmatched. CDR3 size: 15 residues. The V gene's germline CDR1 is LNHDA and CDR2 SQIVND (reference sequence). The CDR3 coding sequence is TGTGCCAGTAGTATAGGAGGACAGGGTTACGAAAAACTGTTTTTT. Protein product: CASSIGGQGYEKLFF. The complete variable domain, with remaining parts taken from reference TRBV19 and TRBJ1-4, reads DGGITQSPKYLFRKEGQNVTLSCEQNLNHDAMYWYRQDPGQGLRLIYYSQIVNDFQKGDIAEGYSVSREKKESFPLTVTSAQKNPTAFYLCASSIGGQGYEKLFFGSGTQLSVL.

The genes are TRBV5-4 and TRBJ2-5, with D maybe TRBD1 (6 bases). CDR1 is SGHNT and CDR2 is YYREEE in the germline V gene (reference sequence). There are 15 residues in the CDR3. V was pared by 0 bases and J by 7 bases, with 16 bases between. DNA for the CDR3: TGTGCCAGCAGCTTGGAGTCAGGGGCGGATGGGACCCAGTACTTC. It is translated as CASSLESGADGTQYF. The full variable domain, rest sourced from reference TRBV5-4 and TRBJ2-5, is ETGVTQSPTHLIKTRGQQVTLRCSSQSGHNTVSWYQQALGQGPQFIFQYYREEENGRGNFPPRFSGLQFPNYSSELNVNALELDDSALYLCASSLESGADGTQYFGPGTRLLVL.

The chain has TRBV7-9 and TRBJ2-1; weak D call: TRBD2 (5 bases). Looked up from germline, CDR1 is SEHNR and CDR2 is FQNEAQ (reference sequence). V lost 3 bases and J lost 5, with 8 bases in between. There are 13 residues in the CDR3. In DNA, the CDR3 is TGTGCCAGCAGCTTGTCAGCGGACAATGAGCAGTTCTTC. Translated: CASSLSADNEQFF.

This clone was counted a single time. The CDR3, as DNA: TGTGCCACCAGCAAGGGATCAGGACATTACTCCTACGAGCAGTACTTC. Amino acids: CATSKGSGHYSYEQYF. The chain combines TRBV15 with TRBJ2-7; D might be TRBD1 (5 bases). Germline V gives CDR1 LNHNV, CDR2 YYDKDF (reference sequence). This CDR3 contains 16 residues. V gave up 4 bases and J gave up 0 bases, with 16 bases separating them.

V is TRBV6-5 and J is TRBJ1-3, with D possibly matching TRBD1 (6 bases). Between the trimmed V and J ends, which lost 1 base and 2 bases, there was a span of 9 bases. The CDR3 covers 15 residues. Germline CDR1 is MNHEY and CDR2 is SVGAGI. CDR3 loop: CASSYYGTPGNTIYF. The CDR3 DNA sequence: TGTGCCAGCAGTTACTACGGGACACCTGGAAACACCATATATTTT.

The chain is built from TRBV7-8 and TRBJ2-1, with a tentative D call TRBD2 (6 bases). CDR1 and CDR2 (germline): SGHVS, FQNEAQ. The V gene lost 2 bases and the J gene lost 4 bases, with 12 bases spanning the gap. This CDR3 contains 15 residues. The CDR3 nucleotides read TGTGCCAGCAGCTTACCCCAGGGAGGATACAATGAGCAGTTCTTC. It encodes CASSLPQGGYNEQFF.

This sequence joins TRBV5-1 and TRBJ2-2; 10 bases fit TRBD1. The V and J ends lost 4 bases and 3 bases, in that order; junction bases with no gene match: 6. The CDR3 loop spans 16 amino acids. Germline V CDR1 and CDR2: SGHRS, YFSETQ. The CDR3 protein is CASSRDRGSDTGELFF. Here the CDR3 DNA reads TGCGCCAGCAGCAGGGACAGGGGATCGGACACCGGGGAGCTGTTTTTT.

CDR3 sequence (DNA): TGTGCCAGCAGACCCACAGGGGCGAACACTGAAGCTTTCTTT. This encodes CASRPTGANTEAFF. J is TRBJ1-1 and V is TRBV11-2, with 7 bases aligning to TRBD1. The CDR3 consists of 14 residues. The V and J ends lost 6 bases and 1 base, in that order; junction bases with no gene match: 5. The V gene's germline CDR1 is SGHAT and CDR2 FQNNGV.

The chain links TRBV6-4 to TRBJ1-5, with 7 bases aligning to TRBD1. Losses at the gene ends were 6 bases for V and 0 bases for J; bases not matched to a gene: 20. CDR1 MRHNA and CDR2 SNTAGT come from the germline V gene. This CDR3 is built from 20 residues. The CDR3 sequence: CASRTFSRDSLNYSNQPQHF. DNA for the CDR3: TGTGCCAGCAGGACCTTCTCCCGGGACAGCTTAAATTATAGCAATCAGCCCCAGCATTTT.

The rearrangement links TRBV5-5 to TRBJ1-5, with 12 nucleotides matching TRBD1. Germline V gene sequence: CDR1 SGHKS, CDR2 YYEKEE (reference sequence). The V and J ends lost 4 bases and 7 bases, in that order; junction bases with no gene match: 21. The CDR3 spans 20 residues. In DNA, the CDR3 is TGTGCCAGCAGCAACGGACCGGGACAGGGGGCGCCGGCAGGTGCCCAGCCCCAGCATTTT. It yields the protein CASSNGPGQGAPAGAQPQHF.

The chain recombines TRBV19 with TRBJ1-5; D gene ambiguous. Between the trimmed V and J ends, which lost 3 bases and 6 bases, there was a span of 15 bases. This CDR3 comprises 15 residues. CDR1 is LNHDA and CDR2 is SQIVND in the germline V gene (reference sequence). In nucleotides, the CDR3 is TGTGCCAGTAGTATCCCCGGAGGGTGGGGTCAGCCCCAGCATTTT. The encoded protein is CASSIPGGWGQPQHF.